This is a list of T cell receptor beta chains from one sample in a study of early T cells in non-severe SARS-CoV-2 infection. Using its own MiXCR run on the 5' RACE reads, TCRdb lists one record per CDR3 protein. The data hold tens of thousands of distinct CDR3 sequences, with about an eighth observed a single time. Material: whole blood. The receptors come from an adult who was a healthcare worker with PCR-confirmed SARS-CoV-2 infection or an uninfected control (not recorded which). Both conserved end residues are part of each CDR3. A D gene is named only where the DNA matches it firmly. Expanded clones are given a class, and other clones once, few, many or no size at all.

length	size	D	J	V	DNA	CDR3
16	many	-	TRBJ2-7	TRBV6-2/TRBV6-3	TGTGCCAGCAGTCTTTGGACATACCTCTATGGGTACGAGCAGTACTTC	CASSLWTYLYGYEQYF
14	-	-	TRBJ2-1	TRBV29-1	TGCAGCGTTGAAGATCTCTACAGGATAAATGAGCAGTTCTTC	CSVEDLYRINEQFF
12	few	TRBD1	TRBJ1-4	TRBV29-1	TGCAGCGTTCTCGAAAGGGACAGGAGATTGTTTTTT	CSVLERDRRLFF
13	-	-	TRBJ1-1	TRBV27	TGTGCCAGCAGTTTAAAGCCGAACACTGAAGCTTTCTTT	CASSLKPNTEAFF
14	many	-	TRBJ2-7	TRBV10-1	TGCGCCAGCAGTGGGACAGCGGCCCCCTACGAGCAGTACTTC	CASSGTAAPYEQYF
16	many	-	TRBJ2-3	TRBV7-9	TGTGCCAGCAGCTTAAGTCTGGGGCAGGGTAGAGATACGCAGTATTTT	CASSLSLGQGRDTQYF
17	many	-	TRBJ1-1	TRBV24-1	TGTGCCACCAGTGAGGGAGGTACCTCCGCCATGAACACTGAAGCTTTCTTT	CATSEGGTSAMNTEAFF
13	many	TRBD1	TRBJ2-1	TRBV6-2/TRBV6-3	TGTGCCACCGGAGGGGACAGGGCCGATGAGCAGTTCTTC	CATGGDRADEQFF
16	many	TRBD2	TRBJ2-3	TRBV20-1	TGCAGTGCTAGAGAAAACCTAGCGGGGGGGCTAGGTACGCAGTATTTT	CSARENLAGGLGTQYF
13	many	-	TRBJ1-2	TRBV3-1	TGTGCCAGCAGCCATACAGGAATCGATAGCTACACCTTC	CASSHTGIDSYTF
13	many	-	TRBJ2-7	TRBV7-2	TGTGCCAGCAGCTTAGGACGAATCTACGAGCAGTACTTC	CASSLGRIYEQYF
16	-	-	TRBJ2-7	TRBV28	TGTGCCAGCAGTCTTGATCCGGGACTCAGAAACTACGAGCAGTACTTC	CASSLDPGLRNYEQYF
15	few	-	TRBJ1-1	TRBV7-9	TGTGCCAGCAGCTTAGGCCCCAGGGCGATCGCTGAAGCTTTCTTT	CASSLGPRAIAEAFF
16	many	-	TRBJ2-3	TRBV7-6	TGTGCCAGCAGCTCAGGGGCTGCGGGGGGCACAGATACGCAGTATTTT	CASSSGAAGGTDTQYF
14	many	-	TRBJ2-7	TRBV12-3/TRBV12-4	TGTGCCAGCAGTTTAAGGTTGATGCGGCGGGAGCAGTACTTC	CASSLRLMRREQYF
13	many	-	TRBJ2-5	TRBV7-2	TGTGCCAGCAGCCGAACGCGAGGGGAGACCCAGTACTTC	CASSRTRGETQYF
14	many	TRBD1	TRBJ1-1	TRBV7-9	TGTGCCAGCACCAGGACAGGGTTGAGCACTGAAGCTTTCTTT	CASTRTGLSTEAFF
14	many	-	TRBJ1-2	TRBV9	TGTGCCAGCAGCGCCCTGGACACTTTCTATGGCTACACCTTC	CASSALDTFYGYTF
12	many	-	TRBJ1-1	TRBV7-9	TGTGCCAGCAGCTCGCGGTCAGGAAGAGCTTTCTTT	CASSSRSGRAFF
14	many	-	TRBJ2-3	TRBV6-1	TGTGCCAGCAGTGTGACCAGATCCACAGATACGCAGTATTTT	CASSVTRSTDTQYF